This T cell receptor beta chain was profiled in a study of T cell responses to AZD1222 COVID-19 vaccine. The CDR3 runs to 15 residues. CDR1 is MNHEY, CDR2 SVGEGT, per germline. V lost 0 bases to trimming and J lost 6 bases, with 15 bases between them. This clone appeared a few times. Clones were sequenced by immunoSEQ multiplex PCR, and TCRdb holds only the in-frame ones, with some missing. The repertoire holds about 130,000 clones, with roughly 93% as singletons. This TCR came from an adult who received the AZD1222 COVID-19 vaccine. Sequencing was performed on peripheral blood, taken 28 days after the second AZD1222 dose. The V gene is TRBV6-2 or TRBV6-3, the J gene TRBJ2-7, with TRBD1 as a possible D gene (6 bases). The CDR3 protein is CASSYSKWGLGEQYF. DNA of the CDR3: TGTGCCAGCAGTTACTCGAAGTGGGGGCTAGGCGAGCAGTACTTC.